This T cell receptor beta chain was sequenced for a study of immune evolution from preneoplasia to lung adenocarcinoma. Trimming took 4 bases from V and 10 from J, leaving 8 bases between them. Germline V gene sequence: CDR1 SGHTS, CDR2 YDEGEE. The CDR3 runs 10 residues. The repertoire was sequenced with immunoSEQ multiplex PCR; TCRdb's copy has only in-frame clones and lacks some. The data contain fewer than 5,000 clones, 86% of them singletons. The gene calls are TRBV5-8 and TRBJ1-2, with unresolved D. Source material: FFPE minimally invasive lung adenocarcinoma tissue. This receptor was identified in a donor aged 70 or older with lung adenocarcinoma. The CDR3 loop reads CASSQSSYTF. The CDR3 coding sequence is TGTGCCAGCAGCCAGAGCTCCTACACCTTC. Based on the CDR3 plus reference TRBV5-8 and TRBJ1-2, the full variable domain is EAGVTQSPTHLIKTRGQQATLRCSPISGHTSVYWYQQALGLGLQFLLWYDEGEERNRGNFPPRFSGRQFPNYSSELNVNALELEDSALYLCASSQSSYTFGSGTRLTVV.